This TCR beta chain came from a study of blood T cell repertoires in COVID-19. The overall study: Sites across the United States, Italy and Spain contributed samples from acute and convalescent COVID-19.

Original processing methods: Reference gene primer amplification yielded estimated nucleated cell counts. The protocol was immunoSEQ multiplex PCR, while the TCRdb copy is restricted to in-frame clones and leaves out a portion. V and J calls and clone size are given by that table; D and trimming were obtained from the DNA. This table holds around 7,500 clones, about 70% found once. CDR3 length: 15 residues. The V and J ends lost 4 bases and 0 bases respectively, with 10 bases between them. Germline CDR1 reads MNHEY; CDR2 reads SVGAGI. This clone was recorded only once. V usage is TRBV6-5 and J usage is TRBJ1-5; D unresolved. This receptor was identified in a human donor in a cohort sampled during active COVID-19. Sequenced material: peripheral blood. CDR3 protein: CASSSRAYSNQPQHF. Here the CDR3 DNA reads TGTGCCAGCAGTTCGAGAGCGTATAGCAATCAGCCCCAGCATTTT.